Only one count was recorded for the clone carrying this TCR beta chain. Antigen unknown. The PCR ran on 60 Vbeta and 13 Jbeta primers. The assay was immunoSEQ multiplex PCR, and TCRdb's table has in-frame clones only and misses some. Of under 200,000 clones in the sample, roughly 70% were seen once. Germline trimming cut 9 bases from V and 7 bases from J; bases unmatched to any gene: 4. Germline V gene data show CDR1 as LNHDA and CDR2 as SQIVND (reference sequence). This CDR3 has 12 residues. The source of the sample is a study of cytomegalovirus exposure and HLA in healthy donors. Study-level points and caveats: Upon later analysis, TCR association rates were observed to vary by HLA locus, being highest for DRB1 and lowest for HLA-C. Certain sequence variants were highly shared and formed a cluster, and this cluster was likely a sequencing artifact.

The sample comprised PBMCs. The TCR sequence derives from a girl aged 10 to 17 in good health and CMV-seronegative. The rearrangement joins TRBV19 to TRBJ2-2, with 8 bases identical to TRBD1. The CDR3 sequence: CASPDRGGELFF. DNA of the CDR3: TGTGCCAGCCCAGACAGGGGCGGGGAGCTGTTTTTT.